This section outlines one TCR beta chain sequence together with its context. Its antigen is not known. One end of the junction varies from germline; a read error may be responsible. These data are taken from a study of tumor-infiltrating lymphocytes in primary liver carcinoma. Study findings and constraints: Tumor-blood pairs (like tumor-adjacent pairs) overlapped less than tumor region pairs did.

Taking about 17-31 mg of unsorted bulk tissue, the authors co-extracted RNA and DNA. Germline V CDR1 and CDR2: SGHRS, YFSETQ. CDR3 length: 14 residues. From approximately 550 ng of total RNA, TCR beta-specific cDNA was reverse-transcribed using a constant-region primer. Libraries for TCR beta were built through three nested multiplex PCR rounds, which together made up a slightly modified ARM-PCR procedure. Running 10 cycles apiece, the first two PCR rounds relied on TRBV1-TRBV30 forward primers together with a C-beta reverse primer. TCRdb used MiXCR to reprocess the multiplex PCR reads, holding one entry per CDR3 protein. The data hold about 120,000 distinct CDR3 sequences, with 65% to 75% observed a single time.

The sequenced sample was tumor-adjacent normal liver tissue. The chain has TRBV5-1 and TRBJ2-2; D not certain. This receptor was obtained from a woman aged 55 to 70 with primary liver carcinoma and hepatitis B virus infection. CDR3 loop: CTSRPGSQAGELFF. As DNA, the CDR3 is TGCACCAGCAGGCCCGGTAGTCAAGCCGGGGAGCTGTTTTTT.